Shown below are 30 T cell receptor beta chains from a single sample sequenced in a study of identifying expanded T cells in peripheral blood. Assay used: immunoSEQ multiplex PCR; TCRdb lists only in-frame clones, some missing. The sample carries approximately 100,000 clones, about 90% recorded once. The sequencing input was blood. The receptors were gathered from a person aged 18 to 70 in good health.

This clone was observed a handful of times. The chain's CDR3 is CASSTYRGNTIYF. The CDR3 DNA follows: TGTGCCAGCAGCACATACAGGGGAAACACCATATATTTT. The chain employs TRBV7-8 and TRBJ1-3, with a possible D match to TRBD1 (5 bases). This CDR3 is built from 13 residues. The V gene's germline CDR1 is SGHVS and CDR2 FQNEAQ. V was pared by 5 bases and J by 4 bases, with 9 bases between. Using reference TRBV7-8 and TRBJ1-3 for the parts outside the CDR3, the full variable domain is GAGVSQSPRYKVAKRGQDVALRCDPISGHVSLFWYQQALGQGPEFLTYFQNEAQLDKSGLPSDRFFAERPEGSVSTLKIQRTQQEDSAVYLCASSTYRGNTIYFGEGSWLTVV.

This chain uses TRBV6-5 with TRBJ2-3; 10 bases match TRBD2. This CDR3 is 14 amino acids long. The germline CDR1 and CDR2 sequences are MNHEY and SVGAGI. V lost 7 bases, J lost 1 base, and 2 bases stayed unmatched. The CDR3 loop reads CASKTSGGTDTQYF. The CDR3 DNA reads as TGTGCCAGCAAAACTAGCGGGGGCACAGATACGCAGTATTTT.

The rearrangement joins TRBV30 to TRBJ1-4; D is perhaps TRBD1 (5 bases). Trimming removed 1 base from V and 3 bases from J, with 9 bases in between. The CDR3 loop spans 14 amino acids. Germline values: CDR1 GTSNPN, CDR2 SVGIG (reference sequence). CDR3 nucleotide sequence: TGTGCCTGGAGTGCGGGGACTGCTAATGAAAAACTGTTTTTT. This encodes CAWSAGTANEKLFF.

The rearrangement links TRBV30 to TRBJ1-1; unclear D gene. CDR1 is GTSNPN and CDR2 is SVGIG in the germline V gene (reference sequence). The germline V and J ends were trimmed by 3 bases and 0 bases, with 8 bases remaining between them. The CDR3 is made up of 13 amino acids. CDR3 sequence (DNA): TGTGCCTGGAGGGCCGAAGTGAACACTGAAGCTTTCTTT. Translation gives CAWRAEVNTEAFF.

The V gene is TRBV4-2, the J gene TRBJ2-7, with 7 nucleotides matching TRBD2. There are 14 residues in the CDR3. The trim removed 3 bases at V and 7 bases at J, leaving 9 bases unmatched. Germline V gene data show CDR1 as LGHNA and CDR2 as YNFKEQ. In DNA, the CDR3 is TGTGCCAGCAGCCAGGGAGGGAACGAGGAAGAGCAGTACTTC. It encodes CASSQGGNEEEQYF.

This chain joins TRBV7-2 and TRBJ2-7, with 9 nucleotides matching TRBD2. Germline lookup yields CDR1 SGHTA and CDR2 FQGNSA. The CDR3 sequence is 15 residues long. The J segment lost 2 bases and the V segment lost 5 bases, leaving 7 bases of the junction unmatched. CDR3 DNA sequence: TGTGCCAGCAGCGGTAGCGGGAGTTTTGCCTACGAGCAGTACTTC. The encoded protein is CASSGSGSFAYEQYF. The variable domain in full, with the rest retrieved from reference TRBV7-2 and TRBJ2-7, is GAGVSQSPSNKVTEKGKDVELRCDPISGHTALYWYRQSLGQGLEFLIYFQGNSAPDKSGLPSDRFSAERTGGSVSTLTIQRTQQEDSAVYLCASSGSGSFAYEQYFGPGTRLTVT.

The J gene is TRBJ2-1, the V gene TRBV7-3; D perhaps matches TRBD1 (6 bases). The CDR3 runs to 14 residues. The germline V gene encodes CDR1 SGHTA and CDR2 FQGTGA. Trimming stripped 2 bases from V and 4 bases from J, with 9 bases between. The CDR3 sequence: CASSLEGQYNEQFF. DNA of the CDR3: TGTGCCAGCAGCTTAGAAGGACAGTACAATGAGCAGTTCTTC.

This clone was seen just once. The chain joins TRBV7-9 to TRBJ2-6, with D tentatively TRBD1 (6 bases). Germline CDR1 and CDR2: SEHNR and FQNEAQ (reference sequence). The CDR3 runs 16 residues. V lost 0 bases and J lost 2, with 8 bases in between. CDR3 region: CASSLAKGAGANVLTF. The CDR3 DNA sequence: TGTGCCAGCAGCTTAGCGAAGGGGGCTGGGGCCAACGTCCTGACTTTC.

The J gene is TRBJ2-5, the V gene TRBV9, with 8 bases matching TRBD2. The J segment lost 9 bases and the V segment lost 4 bases, leaving 8 bases of the junction unmatched. Looked up from germline, CDR1 is SGDLS and CDR2 is YYNGEE. The CDR3 covers 13 residues. The CDR3 loop reads CASSRSGESAQYF. DNA for the CDR3: TGTGCCAGCAGCCGTAGCGGGGAATCGGCCCAGTACTTC.

V is TRBV2 and J is TRBJ2-7; 8 nucleotides line up with TRBD2. The ends lost 2 bases at V and 1 base at J; junction bases unmatched: 4. Per the germline V gene, CDR1 is SNHLY and CDR2 is FYNNEI. The CDR3 loop spans 15 amino acids. CDR3 in amino acids: CASSESVAGSYEQYF. The CDR3 coding sequence is TGTGCCAGCAGTGAATCGGTAGCGGGATCCTACGAGCAGTACTTC.

V and J are TRBV27 and TRBJ2-1; the D gene is possibly TRBD2 (5 bases). Deletions cut 6 bases from V and 7 bases from J, with 7 bases between. Germline CDR1 MNHEY, CDR2 SMNVEV (reference sequence). CDR3 length: 11 residues. Here the CDR3 reads CASRGGNEQFF. CDR3 nucleotides: TGTGCCAGCAGGGGCGGGAATGAGCAGTTCTTC.

This chain links TRBV29-1 with TRBJ2-7, with TRBD2 identical over 7 bases. This CDR3 has 15 residues. V trimming: 2 bases; J trimming: 5 bases; junction bases outside the gene matches: 12. Germline CDR1 SQVTM, CDR2 ANQGSEA. The CDR3: CSVETGPAGSNEQYF. CDR3 coding DNA: TGCAGCGTTGAAACTGGGCCAGCGGGGTCCAACGAGCAGTACTTC.

The chain recombines TRBV27 with TRBJ2-7, with 8 bases that match TRBD2. Germline loops: CDR1 MNHEY, CDR2 SMNVEV (reference sequence). The V and J ends lost 7 bases and 0 bases, in that order; junction bases with no gene match: 8. The CDR3 sequence is 15 residues long. CDR3 in amino acids: CASKSGGGGSYEQYF. The CDR3 DNA reads as TGTGCCAGCAAAAGCGGGGGCGGAGGCTCCTACGAGCAGTACTTC.

The chain is built from TRBV27 and TRBJ1-5; D not resolved. The V and J ends lost 2 bases and 7 bases respectively, with 9 bases between them. Germline CDR1 MNHEY, CDR2 SMNVEV (reference sequence). CDR3 size: 13 residues. CDR3 residues: CASSLLGNQPQHF. The CDR3, as DNA: TGTGCCAGCAGTTTACTGGGAAACCAGCCCCAGCATTTT.

The V call is TRBV6-4, the J call TRBJ2-1, with 7 bases lining up with TRBD2. Germline CDR1 and CDR2: MRHNA and SNTAGT. V trimming: 2 bases; J trimming: 4 bases; junction bases outside the gene matches: 5. The length of the CDR3 is 15 residues. The CDR3 nucleotides read TGTGCCAGCAGTGACACTAGCGATACTTACAATGAGCAGTTCTTC. As protein: CASSDTSDTYNEQFF.

The chain uses TRBV6-4 and TRBJ2-5; 9 bases map to TRBD2. The CDR3 contains 15 residues. The ends lost 3 bases at V and 2 bases at J; junction bases unmatched: 4. CDR1 is MRHNA and CDR2 is SNTAGT in the germline V gene. This chain's CDR3 is CASSEGSGGQETQYF. The DNA of the CDR3 is TGTGCCAGCAGTGAGGGTAGCGGGGGACAAGAGACCCAGTACTTC.

This sequence joins TRBV4-1 and TRBJ2-2; D is perhaps TRBD2 (6 bases). Trimming took 6 bases from V and 3 from J, leaving 26 bases between them. The CDR3 covers 19 residues. Germline V CDR1 and CDR2: MGHRA, YSYEKL. CDR3 sequence reads: CASSPMGGRSTVDTGELFF. The CDR3 DNA reads as TGCGCCAGCAGTCCCATGGGGGGACGTAGCACGGTGGACACCGGGGAGCTGTTTTTT.

The rearrangement uses TRBV5-1 and TRBJ2-7, with 10 bases aligning to TRBD2. Germline V gives CDR1 SGHRS, CDR2 YFSETQ. V shed 1 base and J 6 bases; nucleotides not matched to a gene: 4. The CDR3 loop spans 14 amino acids. The CDR3, as DNA: TGCGCCAGCAGCTTGTGGCTAGCGGGAGTCGAGCAGTACTTC. It specifies CASSLWLAGVEQYF.

This chain connects TRBV28 to TRBJ1-4; no clear D. CDR1 is MDHEN, CDR2 SYDVKM, per germline. V was trimmed by 4 bases and J by 5 bases, leaving 14 bases between them. This CDR3 region has 15 residues. The CDR3 loop reads CASSSTPPQNEKLFF. The CDR3 bases are TGTGCCAGCAGTTCAACCCCCCCACAGAATGAAAAACTGTTTTTT.

This rearrangement joins TRBV4-2 to TRBJ1-4; weak D call: TRBD1 (5 bases). The CDR3 consists of 15 residues. Trimming left V 1 base short and J 8 bases short, with 14 bases between. Germline V gene data show CDR1 as LGHNA and CDR2 as YNFKEQ. CDR3: CASSQAGRGEEKLFF. The CDR3 region has the DNA TGTGCCAGCAGCCAAGCGGGACGGGGGGAGGAAAAACTGTTTTTT.

This sequence joins TRBV18 and TRBJ2-3, with D possibly matching TRBD1 (6 bases). There are 17 residues in the CDR3. Germline V gives CDR1 KGHSH, CDR2 LQKENI. V was pared by 2 bases and J by 0 bases, with 15 bases between. The CDR3 bases are TGTGCCAGCTCACCAGGCAGGGGATTTGAAAGCACAGATACGCAGTATTTT. It translates to CASSPGRGFESTDTQYF.

V usage is TRBV27 and J usage is TRBJ1-2; D not certain. CDR1 and CDR2 (germline): MNHEY, SMNVEV (reference sequence). The germline V and J ends were trimmed by 4 bases and 1 base, with 4 bases remaining between them. This CDR3 comprises 12 residues. As DNA, the CDR3 is TGTGCCAGCAGTTCAGTTAACTATGGCTACACCTTC. This translates into CASSSVNYGYTF.

This clone was counted between two and nine times. This rearrangement joins TRBV7-9 to TRBJ1-6, with 10 positions matching TRBD1. There are 16 residues in the CDR3. The germline V gene has CDR1 SEHNR and CDR2 FQNEAQ (reference sequence). V was pared by 2 bases and J by 8 bases, with 6 bases of the junction left unmatched. DNA of the CDR3: TGTGCCAGCAGCTTATTAGCGGGACAGGGGCATTCACCCCTCCACTTT. As protein: CASSLLAGQGHSPLHF.

The J gene is TRBJ2-2, the V gene TRBV30; no firm D call. The CDR3 extends over 15 amino acids. Germline loops: CDR1 GTSNPN, CDR2 SVGIG (reference sequence). Trimming removed 3 bases at V and 4 bases at J, with 15 bases between. This CDR3 is CAWSGRSTGTGELFF. The CDR3 DNA follows: TGTGCCTGGAGCGGGCGGTCTACGGGCACCGGGGAGCTGTTTTTT.

Only one count was recorded for this clone. The V gene is TRBV27, the J gene TRBJ2-1, with D maybe TRBD2 (6 bases). The germline gives CDR1 MNHEY, CDR2 SMNVEV (reference sequence). V was pared by 7 bases and J by 3 bases, with 13 bases between. The CDR3 extends over 14 amino acids. In DNA, the CDR3 is TGTGCCAGCACCCAGAGACTAGGCTACAATGAGCAGTTCTTC. Its translation is CASTQRLGYNEQFF.

This sequence joins TRBV9 and TRBJ2-5, with 8 bases that match TRBD2. The CDR3 runs 16 residues. The germline V gene has CDR1 SGDLS and CDR2 YYNGEE. The V segment lost 0 bases and the J segment 5 bases; nucleotides outside the gene matches: 9. Here the CDR3 reads CASSVEAAGEAETQYF. DNA of the CDR3: TGTGCCAGCAGCGTAGAGGCAGCGGGGGAGGCGGAGACCCAGTACTTC.

In this sample, this clone turned up once. This chain connects TRBV28 to TRBJ2-7; TRBD1 matches 7 bases. The CDR3 runs to 13 residues. CDR1 and CDR2 from the germline V gene are MDHEN and SYDVKM. Trimming took 6 bases from V and 0 from J; bases not matched to a gene: 2. CDR3 protein: CASRDRASYEQYF. The CDR3 DNA reads as TGTGCCAGCAGAGACAGGGCCTCCTACGAGCAGTACTTC.

The chain joins TRBV4-1 to TRBJ1-1; D not resolved. Per the germline V gene, CDR1 is MGHRA and CDR2 is YSYEKL. The CDR3 consists of 13 residues. Trimming stripped 0 bases from V and 3 bases from J, with 5 bases between. Written as DNA, the CDR3 is TGCGCCAGCAGCCAAGAACCGGACACTGAAGCTTTCTTT. This translates into CASSQEPDTEAFF.

The chain combines TRBV6-1 with TRBJ1-4; D is undetermined. Germline lookup yields CDR1 MNHNS and CDR2 SASEGT. Trimming took 5 bases from V and 0 from J, leaving 7 bases between them. This CDR3 has 14 residues. The CDR3 protein is CASSQFATNEKLFF. CDR3 coding DNA: TGTGCCAGCAGTCAGTTTGCAACTAATGAAAAACTGTTTTTT.

This clone was detected only once. This rearrangement joins TRBV4-3 to TRBJ1-2; 10 nucleotides align to TRBD1. The CDR3 is 15 residues long. Germline CDR1 LGHNA, CDR2 YSLEER. V shed 5 bases and J 8 bases; nucleotides not matched to a gene: 11. CDR3 residues: CASSSGTGDYRGYTF. Here the CDR3 DNA reads TGCGCCAGCAGCTCTGGGACAGGGGACTATCGGGGCTACACCTTC.